This record covers a single TCR beta chain. Its target is not known. At one end, the junction sequence differs from germline, possibly due to a read error. PBMCs were isolated at a quantity of at least 6.5 million per sample. Then a second PCR, running roughly 7 to 11 cycles, was carried out with a sample-barcoded 5' primer and a J-beta primer mix. One entry per CDR3 protein results from TCRdb running MiXCR on the 5' RACE reads. The data contain roughly 2 million distinct CDR3 sequences, 40% to 55% of them singletons. This record comes from a study of blood T cells in healthy people across ages. CDR1 MDHEN and CDR2 SYDVKM come from the germline V gene. The length of the CDR3 is 16 residues. Study conclusions and caveats: TCR beta diversity tracked closely with naive T cell percentage. Naive CD4+ cells and diversity were both higher in long-lived donors than in aged donors.

The clonotype was recovered from a woman in her 40s in good health. The sample comprised blood. The rearrangement joins TRBV28 to TRBJ1-1; 9 bases agree with TRBD1. CDR3 bases: TGTGCCGGCAGGGACAGGGTCAGAGGGCCAAGGACTGAAGCTTTCTTT. Translated, it gives CAGRDRVRGPRTEAFF.